This TCR beta chain was documented in a study of blood T cell repertoires in COVID-19. Study-level background: Donors in the United States, Italy and Spain gave samples during acute or convalescent COVID-19.

As originally analysed: Estimation of nucleated cell counts relied on the amplification of reference gene primers. Only in-frame clones appear in the TCRdb table, and some are missing; sequencing was by immunoSEQ multiplex PCR. For V, J and clone size, that table is used; D and trimming come from the DNA. The table shows roughly 400,000 clones, with under 90% occurring only once. Allocation to cohorts depended on clinical history reported by the participants. The recovered donors of Cohort 3 showed two negative PCRs, clearance, or symptom resolution. From germline, CDR1 is LGHDT and CDR2 YNNKEL (reference sequence). Unmatched junction bases numbered 4, after V lost 4 bases and J lost 5 bases. The CDR3 is made up of 15 amino acids.

Material for sequencing was PBMCs or T cells enriched from blood (not recorded which). V usage is TRBV3-1 (or the pseudogene TRBV3-2) and J usage is TRBJ1-4, with 10 bases aligning to TRBD1. This TCR was recovered from a young woman who had recovered from COVID-19. CDR3 region: CASSRRTGGNEKLFF. In DNA form, the CDR3 reads TGTGCCAGCAGCCGCCGGACAGGGGGAAATGAAAAACTGTTTTTT.